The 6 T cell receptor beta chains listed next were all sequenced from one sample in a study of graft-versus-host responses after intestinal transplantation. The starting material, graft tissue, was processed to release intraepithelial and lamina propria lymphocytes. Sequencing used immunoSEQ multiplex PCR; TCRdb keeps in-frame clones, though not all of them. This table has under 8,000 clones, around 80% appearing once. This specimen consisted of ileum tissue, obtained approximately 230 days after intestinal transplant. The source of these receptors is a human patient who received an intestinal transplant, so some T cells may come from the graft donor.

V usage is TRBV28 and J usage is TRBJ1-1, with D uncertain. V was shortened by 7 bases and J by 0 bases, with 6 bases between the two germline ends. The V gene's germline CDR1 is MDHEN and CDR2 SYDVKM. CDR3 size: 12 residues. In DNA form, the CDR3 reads TGTGCCAGCACCGGTTTGAACACTGAAGCTTTCTTT. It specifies CASTGLNTEAFF.

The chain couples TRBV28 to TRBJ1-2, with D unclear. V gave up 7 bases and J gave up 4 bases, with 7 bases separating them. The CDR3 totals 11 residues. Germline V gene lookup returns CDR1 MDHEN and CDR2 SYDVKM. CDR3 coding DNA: TGTGCCAGCAACAGTCTCTATGGCTACACCTTC. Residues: CASNSLYGYTF.

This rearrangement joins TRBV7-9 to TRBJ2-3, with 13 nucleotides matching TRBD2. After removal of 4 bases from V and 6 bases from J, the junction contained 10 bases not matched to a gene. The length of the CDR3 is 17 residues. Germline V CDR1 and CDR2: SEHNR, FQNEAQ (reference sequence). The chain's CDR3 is CASSSKGLAGARDTQYF. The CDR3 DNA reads TGTGCCAGCAGCTCTAAAGGACTAGCGGGAGCTCGGGATACGCAGTATTTT.

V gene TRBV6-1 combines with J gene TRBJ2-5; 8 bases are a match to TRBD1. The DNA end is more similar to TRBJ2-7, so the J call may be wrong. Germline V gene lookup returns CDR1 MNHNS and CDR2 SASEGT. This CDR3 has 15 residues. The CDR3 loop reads CASSDRTGRSYEQYF. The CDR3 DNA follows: TGTGCCAGCAGTGATCGGACAGGGCGCTCCTACGAGCAGTACTTC.

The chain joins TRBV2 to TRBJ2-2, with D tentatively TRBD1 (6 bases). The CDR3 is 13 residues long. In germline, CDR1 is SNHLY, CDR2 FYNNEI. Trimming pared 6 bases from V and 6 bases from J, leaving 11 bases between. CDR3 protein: CASSPRGPGELFF. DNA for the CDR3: TGTGCCAGCAGCCCCAGGGGCCCCGGGGAGCTGTTTTTT. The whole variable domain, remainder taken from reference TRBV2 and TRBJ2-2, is EPEVTQTPSHQVTQMGQEVILRCVPISNHLYFYWYRQILGQKVEFLVSFYNNEISEKSEIFDDQFSVERPDGSNFTLKIRSTKLEDSAMYFCASSPRGPGELFFGEGSRLTVL.

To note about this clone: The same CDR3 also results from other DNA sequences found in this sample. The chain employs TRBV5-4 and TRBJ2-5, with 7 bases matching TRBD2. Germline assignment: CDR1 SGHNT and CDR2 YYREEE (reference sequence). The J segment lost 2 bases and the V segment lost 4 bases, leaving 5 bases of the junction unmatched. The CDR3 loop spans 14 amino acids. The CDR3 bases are TGTGCCAGCAGCCCGGGACTACAGCAAGAGACCCAGTACTTC. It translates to CASSPGLQQETQYF.